Below are 16 T cell receptor beta chains sequenced from a single sample in a study of cytomegalovirus exposure and HLA in healthy donors. 60 Vbeta and 13 Jbeta primers were used in PCR. Repertoires were generated with immunoSEQ multiplex PCR, while TCRdb's copy carries only in-frame clones and drops some. The sample records about 160,000 clones, 80% to 90% being singletons. Sequenced material: PBMCs. Receptor source: a woman aged 25 to 39 in good health and CMV-seropositive.

The rearrangement links TRBV7-2 to TRBJ2-7; the match to TRBD2 covers 8 bases. The CDR3 totals 15 residues. Looked up from germline, CDR1 is SGHTA and CDR2 is FQGNSA. V gave up 2 bases and J gave up 8 bases; unmatched junction bases: 11. The CDR3 DNA is TGTGCCAGCAGCTTAAGTCTAGCGGGCCGCGGTAAGCAGTACTTC. This gives the protein CASSLSLAGRGKQYF.

Here the CDR3 reads CASSFEANTEAFF. The CDR3 DNA reads TGTGCCAGCAGCTTTGAGGCGAACACTGAAGCTTTCTTT. V is TRBV7-9 and J is TRBJ1-1; D gene uncertain. This CDR3 spans 13 amino acids. Germline values: CDR1 SEHNR, CDR2 FQNEAQ (reference sequence). V lost 3 bases and J 1 base, leaving 6 bases between the germline ends. Looking up the rest from reference TRBV7-9 and TRBJ1-1 gives the full variable domain: DTGVSQNPRHKITKRGQNVTFRCDPISEHNRLYWYRQTLGQGPEFLTYFQNEAQLEKSRLLSDRFSAERPKGSFSTLEIQRTEQGDSAMYLCASSFEANTEAFFGQGTRLTVV.

This chain connects TRBV7-9 to TRBJ1-6; possible D gene TRBD1, 6 bases. Between the trimmed V and J ends, which lost 5 bases and 10 bases, there was a span of 21 bases. The CDR3 length is 16 residues. Looked up from germline, CDR1 is SEHNR and CDR2 is FQNEAQ (reference sequence). DNA of the CDR3: TGTGCCAGCAGCCCCAACCGGGACATCCAAGGATCACCCCTCCACTTT. It yields the protein CASSPNRDIQGSPLHF.

V is TRBV7-3 and J is TRBJ2-3; 7 nucleotides match TRBD1. This CDR3 has 14 residues. With V trimmed by 0 bases and J by 4 bases, 1 base remained unmatched. The germline CDR1 and CDR2 sequences are SGHTA and FQGTGA. CDR3 nucleotides: TGTGCCAGCAGCTTAACAGGGGGCGCAGATACGCAGTATTTT. Translating gives CASSLTGGADTQYF. Variable domain in full (rest from reference TRBV7-3 and TRBJ2-3): GAGVSQTPSNKVTEKGKYVELRCDPISGHTALYWYRQSLGQGPEFLIYFQGTGAADDSGLPNDRFFAVRPEGSVSTLKIQRTERGDSAVYLCASSLTGGADTQYFGPGTRLTVL.

This sequence joins TRBV4-1 and TRBJ1-5; D uncertain. This CDR3 contains 13 residues. V was cut by 0 bases and J by 11 bases, with 11 bases left in between. Germline-derived CDR1 and CDR2 are MGHRA and YSYEKL. CDR3: CASSQERGLAQHF. CDR3 nucleotide sequence: TGCGCCAGCAGCCAAGAACGAGGTTTGGCCCAGCATTTT.

This CDR3 is CASSLSRGEVETQYF. The DNA for the CDR3 is TGTGCCAGCAGTTTATCGAGAGGAGAGGTAGAGACCCAGTACTTC. The chain uses TRBV28 and TRBJ2-5; D unresolved. CDR1 and CDR2 (germline): MDHEN, SYDVKM. Trimming removed 1 base at V and 4 bases at J, with 13 bases between. The CDR3 extends over 15 amino acids.

The rearrangement uses TRBV6-4 and TRBJ2-3; TRBD1 might be the D (6 bases). The CDR3 has 16 amino acids. The germline V gene encodes CDR1 MRHNA and CDR2 SNTAGT. Trimming took 4 bases from V and 4 from J, leaving 18 bases between them. The CDR3 DNA is TGTGCCAGCAGTGGCGTTGGGGGCGCTATCGCAGATACGCAGTATTTT. It yields the protein CASSGVGGAIADTQYF.

This clone has more than one count but fewer than ten. V usage is TRBV9 and J usage is TRBJ2-5, with D possibly being TRBD2 (5 bases). The germline V gene encodes CDR1 SGDLS and CDR2 YYNGEE. V lost 0 bases, J lost 5 bases, and 11 bases lay in between. This CDR3 region has 14 residues. CDR3 in DNA: TGTGCCAGCAGCGTAGGCCCCGGGGATGAGACCCAGTACTTC. This sequence encodes CASSVGPGDETQYF.

The chain combines TRBV19 with TRBJ1-5; D may be TRBD1 (5 bases). The CDR3 runs to 14 residues. Germline CDR1 is LNHDA and CDR2 is SQIVND (reference sequence). V gave up 4 bases and J gave up 0 bases, with 7 bases separating them. CDR3 sequence: CASSTQGSNQPQHF. As DNA, the CDR3 is TGTGCCAGTAGTACTCAGGGTAGCAATCAGCCCCAGCATTTT.

V and J are TRBV27 and TRBJ1-5, with D possibly being TRBD1 (6 bases). The CDR3 length is 16 residues. The V end lost 5 bases, the J end lost 2 bases, and 16 bases lay between the germline ends. The germline CDR1 and CDR2 sequences are MNHEY and SMNVEV (reference sequence). DNA of the CDR3: TGTGCCAGCAGTCCCCAGGCAGGGGTTGGCAATCAGCCCCAGCATTTT. This encodes CASSPQAGVGNQPQHF.

The gene calls are TRBV29-1 and TRBJ1-1, with 8 bases lining up with TRBD1. Germline-derived CDR1 and CDR2 are SQVTM and ANQGSEA. Unmatched junction bases numbered 4, after V lost 3 bases and J lost 4 bases. CDR3 length equals 13 residues. The CDR3: CSVEYTGGTEAFF. In DNA form, the CDR3 reads TGCAGCGTTGAGTATACAGGGGGCACTGAAGCTTTCTTT.

This chain uses TRBV12-5 with TRBJ2-2, with D perhaps TRBD2 (6 bases). Trimming pared 2 bases from V and 2 bases from J, leaving 15 bases between. The CDR3 covers 17 residues. The germline gives CDR1 LGHNT, CDR2 FRNRAP. The CDR3 coding sequence is TGTGCTAGTGGTTTGTACGCGGGGAGCGTAAACACCGGGGAGCTGTTTTTT. Protein product: CASGLYAGSVNTGELFF.

Concerning this clone: At one end the junction does not follow the germline gene, possibly because of a read error. The chain has TRBV9 and TRBJ1-3; D gene ambiguous. Germline-derived CDR1 and CDR2 are SGDLS and YYNGEE. The CDR3 totals 14 residues. The CDR3 here is CASSVVPTGNTIYF. DNA for the CDR3: TGTGCCAGCAGCGTAGTCCCGACTGGGAACACCATATATTTT.

The rearrangement uses TRBV7-3 and TRBJ2-7, with D possibly TRBD2 on 7 matching bases. This CDR3 comprises 15 residues. Germline V gene lookup returns CDR1 SGHTA and CDR2 FQGTGA. V gave up 1 base and J gave up 3 bases, with 13 bases separating them. The CDR3 sequence: CASSLNGGRLYEQYF. The CDR3 DNA follows: TGTGCCAGCAGCTTAAACGGGGGGCGCCTCTACGAGCAGTACTTC.

The rearrangement uses TRBV11-3 and TRBJ1-1; 7 bases align to TRBD1. This CDR3 comprises 16 residues. Germline V gene lookup returns CDR1 SGHNT and CDR2 YENEEA. V lost 1 base to trimming and J lost 1 base; unmatched junction nucleotides: 6. The CDR3: CASSLGVGQANTEAFF. In DNA, the CDR3 is TGTGCCAGCAGCTTAGGAGTCGGACAGGCGAACACTGAAGCTTTCTTT.

The chain recombines TRBV9 with TRBJ1-2; D gene unclear. The ends were cut back, 7 bases at V and 3 bases at J, with 13 bases in the middle. Germline V CDR1 and CDR2: SGDLS, YYNGEE. The CDR3 sequence is 13 residues long. Written as DNA, the CDR3 is TGTGCCAGCCGAGGATCCTCTGACTATGGCTACACCTTC. Its protein product is CASRGSSDYGYTF. Drawing the rest from reference TRBV9 and TRBJ1-2, the complete variable domain is DSGVTQTPKHLITATGQRVTLRCSPRSGDLSVYWYQQSLDQGLQFLIQYYNGEERAKGNILERFSAQQFPDLHSELNLSSLELGDSALYFCASRGSSDYGYTFGSGTRLTVV.